The T cell receptor (beta chain) described here comes from a study of CD8+CD57+ T cells in acquired aplastic anemia. General study results and limits: Shared by patients and controls, just under 30 CD8+ CDR3s were abundant in patients.

Individuals selected for sequencing had exhibited CD8+CD57+ cell expansion on flow cytometry. The patients all had a severe acquired aplastic anemia diagnosis. This clonotype was observed many times. Antigen specificity is unknown. The CDR3 is made up of 15 amino acids. V shed 3 bases and J 5 bases; nucleotides not matched to a gene: 7. The germline gives CDR1 SGDLS, CDR2 YYNGEE. CDR3 and TCR beta VDJ profiling relied on genomic DNA as the template. TCRdb re-called the reads through MiXCR, storing one row per CDR3 protein. The sample includes hundreds of thousands of distinct CDR3 sequences, around 45% of them seen just once.

The sample taken for sequencing was sorted CD4+, CD8+, or CD8+CD57+ T cells (not recorded which) from PBMCs. This TCR was sampled from a human donor with aplastic anemia. The gene calls are TRBV9 and TRBJ2-1; 8 bases map to TRBD1. The CDR3 loop is CASSGQGRVDNEQFF. The CDR3 DNA reads as TGTGCCAGCAGCGGACAGGGGCGGGTGGACAATGAGCAGTTCTTC.